This entry lists 22 T cell receptor beta chains sequenced from one sample in a study of cytomegalovirus exposure and HLA in healthy donors. PCR used 60 Vbeta primers and 13 Jbeta primers. Produced via immunoSEQ multiplex PCR; TCRdb's table is partial and in-frame only. Of about 170,000 clones listed, 80% are singletons. The material sequenced was PBMCs. The receptors originated from a woman between 50 and 59 years old in good health and CMV-seropositive.

V is TRBV6-6 and J is TRBJ2-2, with 7 bases aligning to TRBD1. Germline-derived CDR1 and CDR2 are MNHNY and SVGAGI (reference sequence). The CDR3 has 15 residues. The V gene end was trimmed by 0 bases and the J gene end by 3 bases; junction bases not matched to a gene: 1. The CDR3 DNA follows: TGTGCCAGCAGTTACTCCGACAGGGACACCGGGGAGCTGTTTTTT. This codes for CASSYSDRDTGELFF.

This clone has only a few counts. This chain links TRBV6-9 with TRBJ2-3; 12 bases match TRBD2. CDR1 is MNHGY, CDR2 SVAAGI, per germline. CDR3 size: 18 residues. V lost 5 bases and J lost 3; bases outside the gene matches: 12. This chain's CDR3 is CASSASGGARFRTDTQYF. The CDR3 nucleotides read TGTGCCAGCAGTGCTAGCGGGGGGGCACGTTTCAGGACAGATACGCAGTATTTT.

This clone appeared once. The J gene is TRBJ2-7, the V gene TRBV15, with 8 bases lining up with TRBD1. This CDR3 has 13 residues. CDR1 is LNHNV and CDR2 is YYDKDF in the germline V gene (reference sequence). The V and J ends lost 3 bases and 3 bases, in that order; junction bases with no gene match: 1. Here the CDR3 DNA reads TGTGCCACCAGCAGGACAGGGGACTACGAGCAGTACTTC. Translating it yields CATSRTGDYEQYF.

This chain connects TRBV7-9 to TRBJ2-2, with a tentative D call TRBD2 (7 bases). With 5 bases removed from V and 1 base from J, the gap between germline ends came to 17 bases. This CDR3 comprises 17 residues. Germline V gives CDR1 SEHNR, CDR2 FQNEAQ (reference sequence). The CDR3 spells CASSPQQGGGNTGELFF. The CDR3, as DNA: TGTGCCAGCAGCCCTCAGCAAGGGGGGGGGAACACCGGGGAGCTGTTTTTT.

The chain combines TRBV28 with TRBJ2-7, with a possible D match to TRBD1 (6 bases). V was shortened by 6 bases and J by 0 bases, with 12 bases between the two germline ends. This CDR3 region has 14 residues. The germline gives CDR1 MDHEN, CDR2 SYDVKM. CDR3 in DNA: TGTGCCAGCAGCTATGTCAGGGGCTCCTACGAGCAGTACTTC. Its protein is CASSYVRGSYEQYF. The variable domain in full, completed from reference TRBV28 and TRBJ2-7, reads DVKVTQSSRYLVKRTGEKVFLECVQDMDHENMFWYRQDPGLGLRLIYFSYDVKMKEKGDIPEGYSVSREKKERFSLILESASTNQTSMYLCASSYVRGSYEQYFGPGTRLTVT.

This chain joins TRBV5-6 and TRBJ1-1; TRBD1 agrees at 7 bases. This CDR3 comprises 17 residues. J was trimmed by 2 bases and V by 3 bases; bases with no gene match: 13. Looked up from germline, CDR1 is SGHDT and CDR2 is YYEEEE. The chain's CDR3 is CASSSLLSGTVNTEAFF. Here the CDR3 DNA reads TGTGCCAGCAGCTCATTATTGTCCGGGACAGTCAACACTGAAGCTTTCTTT.

This clone was counted between two and nine times. V gene TRBV5-1 combines with J gene TRBJ1-5, with D maybe TRBD1 (5 bases). This CDR3 comprises 14 residues. Germline loops: CDR1 SGHRS, CDR2 YFSETQ. V was pared by 1 base and J by 7 bases, with 12 bases between. The CDR3 sequence is CASSLWGGEQPQHF. CDR3 DNA sequence: TGCGCCAGCAGCTTGTGGGGGGGGGAACAGCCCCAGCATTTT.

This chain joins TRBV28 and TRBJ2-7; TRBD1 agrees at 7 bases. The V gene's germline CDR1 is MDHEN and CDR2 SYDVKM. V dropped 0 bases and J dropped 5; count of bases not matched to a gene: 4. CDR3 length equals 14 residues. CDR3 loop: CASSLWQGVNEQYF. In DNA form, the CDR3 reads TGTGCCAGCAGTTTATGGCAGGGGGTGAACGAGCAGTACTTC.

The rearrangement links TRBV2 to TRBJ2-2, with 8 bases that match TRBD2. The CDR3 runs to 16 residues. Germline V lookup: CDR1 SNHLY, CDR2 FYNNEI. J was trimmed by 0 bases and V by 11 bases; bases with no gene match: 11. The CDR3 region has the DNA TGTGCCGCATCTGCGGGGGGAGGCTCGAACACCGGGGAGCTGTTTTTT. It specifies CAASAGGGSNTGELFF.

The chain combines TRBV4-1 with TRBJ2-7, with D possibly matching TRBD2 (6 bases). Per germline, CDR1 MGHRA and CDR2 YSYEKL. CDR3 size: 14 residues. The V end lost 2 bases, the J end lost 5 bases, and 13 bases lay between the germline ends. CDR3 residues: CASSQPQCGNEQYF. The CDR3 DNA is TGCGCCAGCAGCCAACCTCAGTGCGGGAACGAGCAGTACTTC.

The chain is built from TRBV4-2 and TRBJ2-5, with a possible D match to TRBD1 (5 bases). Trimming left V 1 base short and J 2 bases short, with 11 bases between. In germline, CDR1 is LGHNA, CDR2 YNFKEQ. The CDR3 totals 15 residues. The CDR3 region is CASSQGRELQETQYF. In DNA form, the CDR3 reads TGTGCCAGCAGCCAAGGCAGGGAACTTCAAGAGACCCAGTACTTC.

The chain is built from TRBV5-4 and TRBJ2-7; D not resolved. The ends were cut back, 0 bases at V and 2 bases at J, with 12 bases in the middle. The CDR3 runs 15 residues. CDR1 and CDR2 from the germline V gene are SGHNT and YYREEE (reference sequence). DNA of the CDR3: TGTGCCAGCAGCTTGGTGAACTCCCCTCCCTACGAGCAGTACTTC. Amino acid sequence: CASSLVNSPPYEQYF.

The chain couples TRBV5-1 to TRBJ1-4; a possible D gene is TRBD1 (6 bases). The CDR3 extends over 15 amino acids. Germline V gene sequence: CDR1 SGHRS, CDR2 YFSETQ. V was pared by 0 bases and J by 2 bases, with 8 bases between. CDR3 loop: CASSLGDRTNEKLFF. The CDR3 bases are TGCGCCAGCAGCTTGGGTGACAGGACTAATGAAAAACTGTTTTTT. The variable domain in full, completed from reference TRBV5-1 and TRBJ1-4, reads KAGVTQTPRYLIKTRGQQVTLSCSPISGHRSVSWYQQTPGQGLQFLFEYFSETQRNKGNFPGRFSGRQFSNSRSEMNVSTLELGDSALYLCASSLGDRTNEKLFFGSGTQLSVL.

V usage is TRBV9 and J usage is TRBJ2-3; unclear D gene. V was trimmed by 0 bases and J by 3 bases, leaving 5 bases between them. Germline V gives CDR1 SGDLS, CDR2 YYNGEE. The CDR3 has 13 residues. CDR3 protein: CASSVAQTDTQYF. The CDR3 DNA is TGTGCCAGCAGCGTAGCCCAGACAGATACGCAGTATTTT.

The genes are TRBV4-3 and TRBJ2-7; D not resolved. The CDR3 has 15 residues. Trimming shortened V by 0 bases and J by 2 bases, and 11 bases separated the two germline ends. Germline CDR1 is LGHNA and CDR2 is YSLEER. The CDR3 DNA sequence: TGCGCCAGCAGCCAAGATGCGGTGGCGGCCTACGAGCAGTACTTC. This gives the protein CASSQDAVAAYEQYF.

Worth noting for this clone: An end of the junction does not agree with germline; a read error may underlie this. This chain joins TRBV7-9 and TRBJ2-1; D unclear. The CDR3 runs 13 residues. Per germline, CDR1 SEHNR and CDR2 FQNEAQ (reference sequence). The CDR3 DNA reads as TGTTCCAGCAGCCCGGTGACTTTCAATGAGCAGTTCTTC. Translation: CSSSPVTFNEQFF.

V and J are TRBV6-5 and TRBJ1-2; no definite D call. The CDR3 is made up of 14 amino acids. The V and J ends lost 7 bases and 2 bases respectively, with 14 bases between them. Germline CDR1 MNHEY, CDR2 SVGAGI. CDR3 DNA sequence: TGTGCCAGCACCCGCGACACACCGAACTATGGCTACACCTTC. Translated: CASTRDTPNYGYTF.

V usage is TRBV13 and J usage is TRBJ2-2; no clear D gene. This CDR3 is 13 amino acids long. V was shortened by 1 base and J by 6 bases, with 6 bases between the two germline ends. The germline V gene encodes CDR1 PRHDT and CDR2 FYEKMQ (reference sequence). The CDR3 DNA reads as TGTGCCAGCAGCTTAGCCCGAGCCGGGGAGCTGTTTTTT. Protein sequence: CASSLARAGELFF.

Concerning this clone: One end of the junction varies from germline; a read error may be responsible. The chain combines TRBV7-7 with TRBJ2-5; 7 bases map to TRBD2. The germline V gene has CDR1 SSHAT and CDR2 FNYEAQ (reference sequence). This CDR3 contains 14 residues. The CDR3 nucleotides are TGTGCTAGCAGCGAGACTAGCTCGGGGGAGACCCAGTACTTC. The encoded protein is CASSETSSGETQYF.

The V gene is TRBV6-1, the J gene TRBJ2-7; TRBD1 aligns across 9 bases. Germline assignment: CDR1 MNHNS and CDR2 SASEGT. The CDR3 loop spans 14 amino acids. J lost 6 bases, V lost 4 bases, and 7 bases had no gene match. In DNA, the CDR3 is TGTGCCAGCAGTGGAGGGACAGGGAGAGGCGAGCAGTACTTC. It encodes CASSGGTGRGEQYF.

This clone was observed a few times. At one boundary the junction diverges from the germline segment, which might be a read error. The chain couples TRBV7-9 to TRBJ2-5; no definite D call. The germline gives CDR1 SEHNR, CDR2 FQNEAQ (reference sequence). This CDR3 comprises 15 residues. The CDR3 here is CSSSPPLQDKETQYF. The CDR3 DNA is TGTTCCAGCAGCCCCCCCCTGCAGGATAAAGAGACCCAGTACTTC.

V and J are TRBV6-6 and TRBJ1-1; TRBD1 matches at 7 bases. The CDR3 covers 15 residues. Germline assignment: CDR1 MNHNY and CDR2 SVGAGI (reference sequence). The V segment lost 2 bases and the J segment 5 bases; nucleotides outside the gene matches: 8. The CDR3 nucleotides are TGTGCCAGCAGTTACGGAGACAGGGTGGGTACTGAAGCTTTCTTT. Its protein product is CASSYGDRVGTEAFF.